One sample yielded the 11 T cell receptor beta chains listed below, sequenced in a study of OX40 agonist ivuxolimab in advanced cancers. Data came from immunoSEQ multiplex PCR; TCRdb stores just in-frame clones and leaves some out. This table has around 40,000 clones, roughly 86% appearing once. The sequencing here drew on CD4+ or CD8+ T cells sorted from blood, taken in a trial of the OX40 agonist ivuxolimab. The origin of the receptors is an adult with an advanced solid tumor such as melanoma, head and neck, liver or kidney cancer.

This CDR3 is CASSLVGTSSYEQYF. CDR3 sequence (DNA): TGTGCCAGCAGCTTAGTAGGGACTAGCTCCTACGAGCAGTACTTC. The chain links TRBV7-2 to TRBJ2-7; 8 bases are shared with TRBD2. The V gene's germline CDR1 is SGHTA and CDR2 FQGNSA. With 1 base clipped from V and 0 bases from J, the junction kept 2 bases outside the gene matches. The CDR3 spans 15 residues.

V usage is TRBV4-1 and J usage is TRBJ1-5; a possible D gene is TRBD1 (6 bases). CDR1 and CDR2 (germline): MGHRA, YSYEKL. Deletions cut 0 bases from V and 1 base from J, with 16 bases between. CDR3 length equals 18 residues. CDR3 sequence reads: CASSQDPERGASNQPQHF. DNA for the CDR3: TGCGCCAGCAGCCAAGATCCCGAGAGGGGGGCGAGCAATCAGCCCCAGCATTTT.

The chain has TRBV29-1 and TRBJ2-7, with a weak D call TRBD1 (6 bases). Germline assignment: CDR1 SQVTM and CDR2 ANQGSEA. The CDR3 is made up of 13 amino acids. Trimming shortened V by 6 bases and J by 0 bases, and 12 bases separated the two germline ends. The CDR3 protein is CSVAGQSSYEQYF. CDR3 nucleotide sequence: TGCAGCGTCGCCGGACAGAGCTCCTACGAGCAGTACTTC.

This rearrangement joins TRBV18 to TRBJ1-4, with 8 bases lining up with TRBD1. The germline gives CDR1 KGHSH, CDR2 LQKENI. This CDR3 has 14 amino acids. V was pared by 3 bases and J by 5 bases, with 2 bases of the junction left unmatched. The CDR3 loop reads CASSPGTGNEKLFF. The CDR3 nucleotides read TGTGCCAGCTCACCGGGGACAGGCAATGAAAAACTGTTTTTT.

The chain couples TRBV27 to TRBJ2-5; 10 nucleotides match TRBD1. The CDR3 is made up of 13 amino acids. Germline assignment: CDR1 MNHEY and CDR2 SMNVEV (reference sequence). V lost 5 bases to trimming and J lost 13 bases; unmatched junction nucleotides: 10. The CDR3 loop reads CASSLRDRGSLYF. The CDR3 nucleotides read TGTGCCAGCAGTCTCCGGGACAGGGGTTCATTGTACTTC.

This chain connects TRBV4-3 to TRBJ1-5, with D uncertain. Per germline, CDR1 LGHNA and CDR2 YSLEER. There are 14 residues in the CDR3. With 2 bases removed from V and 2 bases from J, the gap between germline ends came to 7 bases. The CDR3 is CASSQRVGNQPQHF. The CDR3 DNA sequence: TGCGCCAGCAGCCAAAGGGTGGGCAATCAGCCCCAGCATTTT.

This clone was seen just once. The V call is TRBV9, the J call TRBJ2-7, with 9 nucleotides matching TRBD1. After removal of 0 bases from V and 5 bases from J, the junction contained 6 bases not matched to a gene. The CDR3 consists of 15 residues. The germline V gene encodes CDR1 SGDLS and CDR2 YYNGEE. The DNA for the CDR3 is TGTGCCAGCAGCGTAGCCGGACAGGGGACCCACGAGCAGTACTTC. Translated, it gives CASSVAGQGTHEQYF.

CDR3 coding DNA: TGTGCCAGCAGCTTTGGACAGGGGATTTATCAGCCCCAGCATTTT. Amino acid sequence: CASSFGQGIYQPQHF. The chain recombines TRBV9 with TRBJ1-5; 9 bases map to TRBD1. CDR1 SGDLS and CDR2 YYNGEE come from the germline V gene. The CDR3 length is 15 residues. The J segment lost 5 bases and the V segment lost 4 bases, leaving 7 bases of the junction unmatched.

In nucleotides, the CDR3 is TGTGCCAGTAGTATGAACAGGGATCGCAATCAGCCCCAGCATTTT. Amino acid sequence: CASSMNRDRNQPQHF. The V and J genes are TRBV19 and TRBJ1-5, with a tentative D call TRBD1 (6 bases). Trimming pared 3 bases from V and 2 bases from J, leaving 11 bases between. The CDR3 loop spans 15 amino acids. CDR1 is LNHDA, CDR2 SQIVND, per germline (reference sequence). The variable domain in full, with the rest retrieved from reference TRBV19 and TRBJ1-5, is DGGITQSPKYLFRKEGQNVTLSCEQNLNHDAMYWYRQDPGQGLRLIYYSQIVNDFQKGDIAEGYSVSREKKESFPLTVTSAQKNPTAFYLCASSMNRDRNQPQHFGDGTRLSIL.

This clone has more than one count but fewer than ten. V usage is TRBV28 and J usage is TRBJ1-4, with D possibly being TRBD1 (6 bases). Per germline, CDR1 MDHEN and CDR2 SYDVKM. The CDR3 spans 13 residues. With 6 bases removed from V and 7 bases from J, the gap between germline ends came to 12 bases. The CDR3 DNA follows: TGTGCCAGCAGGCTAGGGGGGCTTGAAAAACTGTTTTTT. Its protein product is CASRLGGLEKLFF.

The V and J genes are TRBV7-8 and TRBJ2-3; D ambiguous. The germline V gene has CDR1 SGHVS and CDR2 FQNEAQ. The V gene lost 5 bases and the J gene lost 2 bases, with 5 bases spanning the gap. The CDR3 has 12 residues. The DNA for the CDR3 is TGTGCCAGCAGCCGTTACACAGATACGCAGTATTTT. This sequence encodes CASSRYTDTQYF. Complete variable domain (other parts from reference TRBV7-8 and TRBJ2-3): GAGVSQSPRYKVAKRGQDVALRCDPISGHVSLFWYQQALGQGPEFLTYFQNEAQLDKSGLPSDRFFAERPEGSVSTLKIQRTQQEDSAVYLCASSRYTDTQYFGPGTRLTVL.